These T cell receptor beta chains were read from a single sample in a study of human T cells and chemical hapten exposure. TCRdb redid the calling of the RACE reads with MiXCR, one entry per CDR3 protein. Among about 130,000 distinct CDR3 sequences listed, more than 7.5% were seen once. The sequenced sample was whole blood. The receptors stem from a male donor in good health. Some clones in this sample may be carry-over from other donors' samples. The CDR3 runs from the conserved cysteine through the conserved F or W. The listing skips clone size in some rows; elsewhere it reads once, few, many or a size class.

clone_size	v_call	j_call	cdr3_aa
-	TRBV6-6	TRBJ1-5	CATQGGTGKDQPQHF
-	TRBV19	TRBJ2-7	CASTGSSYEQYF
few	TRBV27	TRBJ2-7	CASRGPGYSYEQYF
many	TRBV12-3/TRBV12-4	TRBJ2-4	CASSLWGLAGAKNIQYF
few	TRBV15	TRBJ2-5	CATSGGQGAGETQYF
-	TRBV7-2	TRBJ2-4	CASSLELAGVNIQYF
few	TRBV9	TRBJ2-1	CASSGLAGGLNEQFF
few	TRBV7-9	TRBJ2-1	CASTDPGYNEQFF
-	TRBV12-3/TRBV12-4	TRBJ2-3	CASSFPGAPDTQYF
-	TRBV20-1	TRBJ2-7	CSARGPGLAGGAYEQYF
-	TRBV30	TRBJ1-1	CAWSHTGVTEAFF
few	TRBV4-1	TRBJ1-2	CASSYSGTGGLGYTF
few	TRBV6-5	TRBJ1-6	CASSYRGGNSPLHF
many	TRBV7-3	TRBJ2-3	CASSLNRDTDTQYF
-	TRBV7-9	TRBJ2-7	CASSSPLAGDYEQYF
many	TRBV27	TRBJ2-7	CASSVGTAYEQYF
many	TRBV7-9	TRBJ1-6	CASSWDFGPLHF
-	TRBV6-1	TRBJ1-5	CASHGGLLSNQPQHF
many	TRBV6-1	TRBJ1-1	CASSEGGFAEAFF
-	TRBV6-5	TRBJ2-7	CASSPPQVGQGLRKQYF
few	TRBV12-5	TRBJ2-1	CASGLVSYNEQFF
many	TRBV29-1	TRBJ2-1	CSVERTSVYNEQFF
many	TRBV27	TRBJ2-5	CASSSPEGRVGETQYF
-	TRBV6-5	TRBJ1-4	CASSRGRLGEKLFF
few	TRBV4-1	TRBJ2-3	CASSQDAGQGVLDTQYF
many	TRBV29-1	TRBJ1-1	CSVVGARGRLNTEAFF
few	TRBV7-6	TRBJ2-5	CASREGETQYF
few	TRBV5-1	TRBJ1-5	CASSTGQGALQPQHF
few	TRBV6-1	TRBJ1-1	CASSAPGARDTEAFF
-	TRBV19	TRBJ2-2	CASSLGVDTGELFF
many	TRBV5-6	TRBJ1-1	CASSLTMNTEAFF
many	TRBV19	TRBJ2-6	CAAGDLSGANVLTF
-	TRBV5-1	TRBJ2-7	CASSLEPSTYEQYF
-	TRBV6-2/TRBV6-3	TRBJ2-7	CASSMTGSSYEQYF
few	TRBV19	TRBJ2-4	CASSIFVTGHRLGLAKNIQYF
-	TRBV7-8	TRBJ1-5	CASSLDRLAGGSQPQHF
-	TRBV3-1	TRBJ1-1	CASSQDLVQGNTEAFF
few	TRBV12-3/TRBV12-4	TRBJ1-4	CASSLGSVANEKLFF
many	TRBV7-9	TRBJ2-7	CASSLAGLSSYEQYF
few	TRBV10-3	TRBJ1-5	CAISSDRLSNQPQHF
-	TRBV12-5	TRBJ2-3	CASGFRPWGTSGGKDTQYF
many	TRBV7-9	TRBJ2-4	CASAEEVAKNIQYF
few	TRBV14	TRBJ2-6	CASSQEFFRAGANVLTF
many	TRBV7-8	TRBJ1-1	CASSLVRQANKNTEAFF
few	TRBV27	TRBJ1-1	CASSLRGRANTEAFF
few	TRBV6-4	TRBJ2-1	CASSDSEAGGIGEQFF
many	TRBV7-9	TRBJ2-2	CASSGSFNTGELFF
-	TRBV6-5	TRBJ1-3	CTGGANTIYF
-	TRBV11-2	TRBJ2-5	CASAGWAVQETQYF
few	TRBV6-5	TRBJ1-2	CASSYERLYGYTF